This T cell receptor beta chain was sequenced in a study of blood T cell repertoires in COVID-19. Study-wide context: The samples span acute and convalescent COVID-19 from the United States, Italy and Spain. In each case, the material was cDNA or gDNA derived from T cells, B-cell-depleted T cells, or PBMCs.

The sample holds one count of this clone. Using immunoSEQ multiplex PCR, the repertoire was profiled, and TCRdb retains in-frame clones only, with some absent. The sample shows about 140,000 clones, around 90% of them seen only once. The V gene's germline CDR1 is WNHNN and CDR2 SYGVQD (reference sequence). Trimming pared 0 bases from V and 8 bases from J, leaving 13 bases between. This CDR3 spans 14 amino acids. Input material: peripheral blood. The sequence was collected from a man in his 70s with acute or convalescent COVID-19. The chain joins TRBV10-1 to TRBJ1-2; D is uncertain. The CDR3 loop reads CASSESTSVSGYTF. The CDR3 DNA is TGCGCCAGCAGTGAGTCGACATCCGTATCCGGCTACACCTTC.